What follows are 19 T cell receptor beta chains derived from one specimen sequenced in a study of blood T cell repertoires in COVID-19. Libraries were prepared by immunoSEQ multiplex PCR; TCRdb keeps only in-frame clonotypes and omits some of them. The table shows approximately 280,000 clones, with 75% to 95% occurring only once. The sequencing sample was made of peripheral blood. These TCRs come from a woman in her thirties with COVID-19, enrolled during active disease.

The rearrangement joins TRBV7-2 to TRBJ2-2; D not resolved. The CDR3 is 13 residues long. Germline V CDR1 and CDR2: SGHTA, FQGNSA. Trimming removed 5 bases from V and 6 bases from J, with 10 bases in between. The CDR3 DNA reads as TGTGCCAGCAGCCGTAACGCAGCCGGGGAGCTGTTTTTT. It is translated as CASSRNAAGELFF.

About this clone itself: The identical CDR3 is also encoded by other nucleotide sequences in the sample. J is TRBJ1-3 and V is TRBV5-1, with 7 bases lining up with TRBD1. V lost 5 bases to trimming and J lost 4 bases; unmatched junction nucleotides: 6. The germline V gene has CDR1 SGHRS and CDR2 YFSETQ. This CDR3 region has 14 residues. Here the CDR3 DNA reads TGCGCCAGCAGTCCAGGGGGGCTCGGAAACACCATATATTTT. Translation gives CASSPGGLGNTIYF.

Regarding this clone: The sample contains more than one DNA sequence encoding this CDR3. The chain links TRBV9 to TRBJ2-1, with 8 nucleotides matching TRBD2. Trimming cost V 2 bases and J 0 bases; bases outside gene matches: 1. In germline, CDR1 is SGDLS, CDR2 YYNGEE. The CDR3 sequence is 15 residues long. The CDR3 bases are TGTGCCAGCAGCGTCAGCGGGAGCTCCTACAATGAGCAGTTCTTC. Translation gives CASSVSGSSYNEQFF.

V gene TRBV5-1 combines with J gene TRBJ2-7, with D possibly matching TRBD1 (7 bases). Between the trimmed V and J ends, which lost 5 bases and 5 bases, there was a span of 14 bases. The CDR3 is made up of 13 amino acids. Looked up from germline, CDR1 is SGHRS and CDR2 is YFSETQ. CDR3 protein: CASRRDSRDEQYF. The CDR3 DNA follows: TGCGCCAGCAGGCGGGACAGCCGCGACGAGCAGTACTTC.

The CDR3, as DNA: TGCGCCAGCAGGTGGGACAGGGTCTTGAACACTGAAGCTTTCTTT. It is translated as CASRWDRVLNTEAFF. The rearrangement joins TRBV5-1 to TRBJ1-1; 9 bases line up with TRBD1. CDR3 size: 15 residues. V was clipped by 5 bases and J by 0 bases; unmatched bases: 5. Germline values: CDR1 SGHRS, CDR2 YFSETQ.

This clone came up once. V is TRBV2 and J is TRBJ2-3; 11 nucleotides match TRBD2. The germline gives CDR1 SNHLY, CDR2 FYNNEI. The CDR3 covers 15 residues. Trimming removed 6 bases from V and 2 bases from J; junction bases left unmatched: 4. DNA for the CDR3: TGTGCCAGCAGGCAACTAGCGGGGGCCACAGATACGCAGTATTTT. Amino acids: CASRQLAGATDTQYF.

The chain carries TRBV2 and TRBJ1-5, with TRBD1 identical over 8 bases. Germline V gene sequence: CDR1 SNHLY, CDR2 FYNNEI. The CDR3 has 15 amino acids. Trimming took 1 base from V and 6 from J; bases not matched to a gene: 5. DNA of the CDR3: TGTGCCAGCAGTGAAGGACAGGGGTTGGGTCAGCCCCAGCATTTT. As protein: CASSEGQGLGQPQHF. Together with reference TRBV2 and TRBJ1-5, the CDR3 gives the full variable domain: EPEVTQTPSHQVTQMGQEVILRCVPISNHLYFYWYRQILGQKVEFLVSFYNNEISEKSEIFDDQFSVERPDGSNFTLKIRSTKLEDSAMYFCASSEGQGLGQPQHFGDGTRLSIL.

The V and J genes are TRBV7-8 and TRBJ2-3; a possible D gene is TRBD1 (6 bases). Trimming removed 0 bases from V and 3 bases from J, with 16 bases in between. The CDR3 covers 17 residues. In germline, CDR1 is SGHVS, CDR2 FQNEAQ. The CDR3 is CASSLAEIFTGTDTQYF. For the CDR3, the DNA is TGTGCCAGCAGCTTAGCGGAGATATTTACAGGGACAGATACGCAGTATTTT.

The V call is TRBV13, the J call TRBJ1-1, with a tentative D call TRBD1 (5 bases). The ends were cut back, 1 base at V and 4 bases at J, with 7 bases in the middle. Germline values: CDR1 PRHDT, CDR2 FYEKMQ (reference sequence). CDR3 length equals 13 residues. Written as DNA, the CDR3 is TGTGCCAGCAGCTTAGTAAGGGGCACTGAAGCTTTCTTT. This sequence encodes CASSLVRGTEAFF. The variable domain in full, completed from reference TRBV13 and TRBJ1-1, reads AAGVIQSPRHLIKEKRETATLKCYPIPRHDTVYWYQQGPGQDPQFLISFYEKMQSDKGSIPDRFSAQQFSDYHSELNMSSLELGDSALYFCASSLVRGTEAFFGQGTRLTVV.

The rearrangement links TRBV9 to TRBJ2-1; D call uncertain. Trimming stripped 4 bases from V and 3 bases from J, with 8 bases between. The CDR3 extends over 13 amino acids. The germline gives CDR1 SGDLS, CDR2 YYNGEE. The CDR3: CASSQVDYNEQFF. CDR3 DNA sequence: TGTGCCAGCAGCCAGGTGGACTACAATGAGCAGTTCTTC.

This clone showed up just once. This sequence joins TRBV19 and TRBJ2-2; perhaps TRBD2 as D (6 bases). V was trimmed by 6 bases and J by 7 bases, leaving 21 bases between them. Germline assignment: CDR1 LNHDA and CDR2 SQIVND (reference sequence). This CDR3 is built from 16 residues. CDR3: CASSRRRNLGGGELFF. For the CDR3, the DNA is TGTGCCAGTAGCCGGAGAAGGAATCTCGGGGGCGGGGAGCTGTTTTTT.

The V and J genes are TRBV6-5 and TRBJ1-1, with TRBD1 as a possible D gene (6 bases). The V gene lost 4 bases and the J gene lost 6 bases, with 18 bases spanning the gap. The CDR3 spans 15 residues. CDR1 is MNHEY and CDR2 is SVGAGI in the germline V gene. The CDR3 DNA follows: TGTGCCAGCAGTTCCACGCCATACAGGGCACCTGAAGCTTTCTTT. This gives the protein CASSSTPYRAPEAFF.

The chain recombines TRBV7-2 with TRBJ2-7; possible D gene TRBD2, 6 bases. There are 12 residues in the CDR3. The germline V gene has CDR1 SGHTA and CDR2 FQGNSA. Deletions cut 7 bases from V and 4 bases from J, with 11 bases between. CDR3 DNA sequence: TGTGCCAGCACGGGAGTGGGTTACGAGCAGTACTTC. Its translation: CASTGVGYEQYF.

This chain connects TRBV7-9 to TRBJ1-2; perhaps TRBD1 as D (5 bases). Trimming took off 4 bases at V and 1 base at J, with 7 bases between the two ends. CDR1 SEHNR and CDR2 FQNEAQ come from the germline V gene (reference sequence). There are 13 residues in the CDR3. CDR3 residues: CASSSDSNYGYTF. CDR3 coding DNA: TGTGCCAGCAGCTCTGACAGTAACTATGGCTACACCTTC.

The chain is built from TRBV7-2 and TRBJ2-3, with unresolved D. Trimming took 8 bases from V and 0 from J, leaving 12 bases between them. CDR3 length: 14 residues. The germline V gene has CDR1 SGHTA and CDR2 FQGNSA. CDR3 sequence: CASLVSRSTDTQYF. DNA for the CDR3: TGTGCCAGCCTGGTATCGCGGAGCACAGATACGCAGTATTTT.

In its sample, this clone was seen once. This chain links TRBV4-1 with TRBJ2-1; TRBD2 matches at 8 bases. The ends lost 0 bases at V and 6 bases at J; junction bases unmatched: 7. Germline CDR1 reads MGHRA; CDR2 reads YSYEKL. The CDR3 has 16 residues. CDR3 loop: CASSQDWLAGFNEQFF. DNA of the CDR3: TGCGCCAGCAGCCAAGATTGGCTAGCGGGCTTCAATGAGCAGTTCTTC.

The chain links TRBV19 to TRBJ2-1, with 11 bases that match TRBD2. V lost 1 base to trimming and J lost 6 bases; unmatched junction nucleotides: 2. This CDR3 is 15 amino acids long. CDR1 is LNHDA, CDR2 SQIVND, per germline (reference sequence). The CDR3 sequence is CASSIVGTSGNEQFF. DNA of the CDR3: TGTGCCAGTAGTATAGTCGGGACTAGCGGCAATGAGCAGTTCTTC. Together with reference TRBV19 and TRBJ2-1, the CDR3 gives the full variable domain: DGGITQSPKYLFRKEGQNVTLSCEQNLNHDAMYWYRQDPGQGLRLIYYSQIVNDFQKGDIAEGYSVSREKKESFPLTVTSAQKNPTAFYLCASSIVGTSGNEQFFGPGTRLTVL.

The CDR3 is CASSLAEAGGFREQYF. CDR3 DNA sequence: TGCGCCAGCAGCTTGGCCGAGGCAGGGGGCTTTCGCGAGCAGTACTTC. The V and J genes are TRBV5-1 and TRBJ2-7, with 8 bases fitting TRBD1. The germline V gene has CDR1 SGHRS and CDR2 YFSETQ. V dropped 0 bases and J dropped 6; count of bases not matched to a gene: 11. This CDR3 region has 16 residues.

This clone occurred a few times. CDR3 DNA sequence: TGTGCCAGCGCTCGGGACAGGGCGTCCTACGAGCAGTACTTC. It specifies CASARDRASYEQYF. The chain has TRBV6-5 and TRBJ2-7, with 9 bases that match TRBD1. Unmatched junction bases numbered 6, after V lost 8 bases and J lost 1 base. The CDR3 extends over 14 amino acids. Germline CDR1 reads MNHEY; CDR2 reads SVGAGI.